A selection of T cell receptor beta chains follows, all from one sample in a study of cytomegalovirus exposure and HLA in healthy donors. Assay used: immunoSEQ multiplex PCR; TCRdb lists only in-frame clones, some missing. The sample comprises roughly 56,000 clones, roughly 94% of which are singletons, and 2% to 2.5% rests with the top ten. The sequenced material came from PBMCs. The receptors were sampled from a man aged 18 to 29 in good health and CMV-seronegative. Both conserved end residues are trimmed from each CDR3. The order of the fields is clone size, V gene, CDR3 protein. Some rows mark clone size as missing; the rest say once, few, many or name a class of expanded clone.

>few|TRBV7-9
ASSFTYRDEQY
>.|TRBV5-4
ASSADRGRMNYPYEQY
>.|TRBV6-5
ASSYQLGPYEQY
>.|TRBV9
ASSVTGTGGSIGELF
>.|TRBV28
ASSRTGPGGYT
>.|TRBV28
ASISGGLEQY
>.|TRBV29-1
SLGGRTTDTQY
>.|TRBV2
ASSGQGNQPQH
>.|TRBV27
ASSLGTSRETQY
>.|TRBV6-1
ASKLSGAETQY
>.|TRBV10-1
ASSERTDTEAF
>.|TRBV6-1
ASSGVPAGNTEAF
>.|TRBV27
ASARALLTRGRNEKLF
>once|TRBV19
ASRRSGDYGYT
>.|TRBV11-2
ASSLVNRGLGEQY
>.|TRBV28
ASSPGTTDYNEQF
>.|TRBV18
ASSGRGPYNEQF
>.|TRBV4-3
ASSQDGDRVTPGANVLT
>few|TRBV5-8
ASSHGQPTGELF
>.|TRBV7-9
ASSSPGTPYEQY
>few|TRBV11-2
ASSLSTGEKLF
>.|TRBV7-9
ASSLVAGTTNTEAF
>.|TRBV6-4
ASSEGQGSNYGYT
>.|TRBV7-9
ASSTRQGRYTGELF
>.|TRBV7-9
ASSLGQVDYEQY
>.|TRBV7-9
ASSSLEYGGQETQY
>.|TRBV19
ASSATESGNTIY
>.|TRBV27
ASSLLSAPRVY
>.|TRBV18
ASSPPPGSGNTIY
>.|TRBV6-4
ASSDSFGYGYT
>once|TRBV5-5
ASSLSVTENTEAF
>few|TRBV5-1
ASSLGTGIGRELF
>.|TRBV4-3
ASGARGRIAF
>.|TRBV30
AWTSGAGVVADTQY
>.|TRBV5-4
ASSRKGQDNEKLF
>.|TRBV6-6
ASSRPGQGNTEAF
>.|TRBV27
ASSLSDRGNTEAF
>.|TRBV7-9
ASSLAGQGLYGYT
>.|TRBV7-8
ASSSEGLGGTDTQY
>.|TRBV30
AWSVIGTTQETQY
>.|TRBV7-3
ASSLSRLHEQY
>.|TRBV5-6
ASILRGREEAF
>.|TRBV18
ASSPRLVAGDPGELF
>.|TRBV5-6
ASSRSSGQETQY
>.|TRBV30
AWSVGRLTEAF
>once|TRBV18
ASSPLHVQGEGNTEAF
>.|TRBV30
AWRPGGKNTEAF
>.|TRBV6-5
ASSRLTGYTGELF
>.|TRBV7-2
ASKAETSQPRYEQY
>.|TRBV7-8
ASSASLSSYEQY
>.|TRBV5-1
ASSPGAGTSYEQY
>once|TRBV5-1
ASSLEGGETQY
>once|TRBV18
ASSPPFGEVSNQPQH